This T cell receptor beta chain appears in the sequencing data of a study of T-cell reconstitution after alpha-beta-depleted transplantation in children. The CDR3 is 13 amino acids. Trimming shortened V by 6 bases and J by 5 bases, and 10 bases separated the two germline ends. The library targeted TCRbeta and was prepared with unique molecular identifiers. TCRdb re-called the PCR reads through MiXCR, storing one row per CDR3 protein. The sample lists some 390,000 distinct CDR3 sequences, about a fifth occurring once. The chain links TRBV12-3 or TRBV12-4 to TRBJ2-2; D is ambiguous. This sequence originates from a human donor who donated a stem cell graft to a child with acute myeloid leukemia. Sequencing used PBMCs from the stem cell graft donor, obtained from the stem cell graft. The CDR3 reads CASSTSMTGELFF. The CDR3 region has the DNA TGTGCCAGCAGCACTTCAATGACCGGGGAGCTGTTTTTT.